Below, one T cell receptor (beta chain) is given with its context. Its matching antigen is unknown. This entry is derived from a study of radiation and T cells in renal cell carcinoma. About the study: Nephrectomy followed 15 Gy stereotactic body radiation by 4 weeks.

This table comes from immunoSEQ multiplex PCR, and its TCRdb copy is limited to in-frame clones, with some not included. There are about 21,000 clones in the sample; about 80% occur only once, and about 40% lies in the top ten. Study results and caveats: In blood, top tumor clones expanded by 2 weeks, shrinking by 4.

Noted time point: baseline pretreatment blood. Indicated treatment: 15 Gy SBRT to primary tumor, nephrectomy 4 weeks later. The patient's renal cell carcinoma had clear cell pathology. Here the sequenced sample was blood, taken from a patient whose treatment included radiotherapy and nephrectomy. This receptor was identified in a man aged 55 to 70 with renal cell carcinoma.

The CDR3 DNA reads TGTGCCAGCAGCCCACAGGGTCAGGGGCCCTACGAGCAGTACTTC. The encoded protein is CASSPQGQGPYEQYF. V usage is TRBV11-2 and J usage is TRBJ2-7, with D perhaps matching TRBD1 (6 bases). Germline assignment: CDR1 SGHAT and CDR2 FQNNGV. The CDR3 totals 15 residues. The V gene lost 5 bases and the J gene lost 2 bases, with 16 bases spanning the gap. Together with reference TRBV11-2 and TRBJ2-7, the CDR3 gives the full variable domain: EAGVAQSPRYKIIEKRQSVAFWCNPISGHATLYWYQQILGQGPKLLIQFQNNGVVDDSQLPKDRFSAERLKGVDSTLKIQPAKLEDSAVYLCASSPQGQGPYEQYFGPGTRLTVT.